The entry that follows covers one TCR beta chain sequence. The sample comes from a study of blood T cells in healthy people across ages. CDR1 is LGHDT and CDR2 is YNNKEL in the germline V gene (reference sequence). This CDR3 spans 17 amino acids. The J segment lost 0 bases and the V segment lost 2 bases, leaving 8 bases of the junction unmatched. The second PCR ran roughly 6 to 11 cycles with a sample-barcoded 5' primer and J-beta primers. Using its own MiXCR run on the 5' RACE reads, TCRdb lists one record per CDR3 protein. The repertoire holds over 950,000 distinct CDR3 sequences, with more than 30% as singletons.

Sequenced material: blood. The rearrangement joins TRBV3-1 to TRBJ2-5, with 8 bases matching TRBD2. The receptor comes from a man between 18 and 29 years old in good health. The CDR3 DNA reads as TGTGCCAGCAGCCAACATTCTAGCGGGCTGTACCAAGAGACCCAGTACTTC. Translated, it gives CASSQHSSGLYQETQYF.